What follows describes a single T cell receptor beta chain. Using its own MiXCR run on the PCR reads, TCRdb lists one record per CDR3 protein. The table includes some 580,000 distinct CDR3 sequences, 25% detected once. V lost 5 bases to trimming and J lost 0 bases; unmatched junction nucleotides: 9. The CDR3 extends over 16 amino acids. Germline V CDR1 and CDR2: SEHNR, FQNEAQ (reference sequence). This specimen belongs to a study of molecular identifiers for immune sequencing clone quantification. The source material was naive CD8+ T cells from blood, with Jurkat cell RNA spiked in. Subset of the sample: FACS-sorted CD8+CD4-CCR7+CD45RA+ naive T cells. The TCR was taken from a human donor in good health. Some libraries in this study had Jurkat cell RNA spiked in. This rearrangement joins TRBV7-9 to TRBJ2-5, with 7 positions matching TRBD1. The CDR3 sequence is CASSNRQGEYQETQYF. The CDR3 DNA follows: TGTGCCAGCAGCAACCGACAGGGCGAATACCAAGAGACCCAGTACTTC.